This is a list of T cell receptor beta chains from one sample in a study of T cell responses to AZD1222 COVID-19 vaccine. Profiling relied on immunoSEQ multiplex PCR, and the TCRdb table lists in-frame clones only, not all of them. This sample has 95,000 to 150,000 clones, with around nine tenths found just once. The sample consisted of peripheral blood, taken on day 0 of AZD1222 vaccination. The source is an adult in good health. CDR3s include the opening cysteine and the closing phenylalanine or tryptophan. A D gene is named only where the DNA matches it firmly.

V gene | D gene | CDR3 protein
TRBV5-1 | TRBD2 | CASSPDSGSGEQFF
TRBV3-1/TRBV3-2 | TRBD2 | CASKGIAGGRSTQYF
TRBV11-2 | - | CASSPGLNSPLHF
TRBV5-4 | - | CASSLEGHDTYEQYF
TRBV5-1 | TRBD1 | CASSLDRGLFYEQYF
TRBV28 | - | CASSTFGRGRHTEAFF
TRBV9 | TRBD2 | CASSGGGLGDTQYF
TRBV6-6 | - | CASSYSKRGGGNTIYF
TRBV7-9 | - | CASSPQGYGEKLFF
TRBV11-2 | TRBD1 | CASSSGQGLNYGYTF
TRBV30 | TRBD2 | CACPTSGKRETQYF
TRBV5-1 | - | CASRHFQGGYNEQFF
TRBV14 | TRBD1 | CASSQITGGEQYF
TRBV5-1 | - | CASSLAGLFQETQYF
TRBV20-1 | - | CRANRENF